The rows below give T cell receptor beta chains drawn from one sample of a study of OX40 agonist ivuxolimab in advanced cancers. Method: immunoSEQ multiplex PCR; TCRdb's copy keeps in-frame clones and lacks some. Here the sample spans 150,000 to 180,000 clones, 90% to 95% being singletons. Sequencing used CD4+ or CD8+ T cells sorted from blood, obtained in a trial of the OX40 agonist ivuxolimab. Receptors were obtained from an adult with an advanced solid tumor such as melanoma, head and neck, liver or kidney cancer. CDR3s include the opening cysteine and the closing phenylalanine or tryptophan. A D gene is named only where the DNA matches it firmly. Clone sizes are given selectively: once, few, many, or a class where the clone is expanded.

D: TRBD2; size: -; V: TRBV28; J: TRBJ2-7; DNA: TGTGCCAGCAGTCTAGCGGCCTCATACGAGCAGTACTTC; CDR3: CASSLAASYEQYF
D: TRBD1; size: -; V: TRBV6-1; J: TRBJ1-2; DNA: TGTGCCAGCAGACATCAATCCGGGACAGGGACTGGCTACACCTTC; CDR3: CASRHQSGTGTGYTF
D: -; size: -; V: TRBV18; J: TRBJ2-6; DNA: TGTGCCAGCTCACCGGACGGTGGCTCTGGGGCCAACGTCCTGACTTTC; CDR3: CASSPDGGSGANVLTF
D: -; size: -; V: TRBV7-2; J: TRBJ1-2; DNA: TGTGCCAGCAGCATGTTGGGGGGCTATGGCTACACCTTC; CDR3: CASSMLGGYGYTF
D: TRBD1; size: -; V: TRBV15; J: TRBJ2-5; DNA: TGTGCCACCAGCAGGGTGGACAGGGCCAAAGAGACCCAGTACTTC; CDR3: CATSRVDRAKETQYF
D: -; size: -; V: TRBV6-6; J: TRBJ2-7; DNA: TGTGCCAGCAGTAAGCAGATCGAGCAGTACTTC; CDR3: CASSKQIEQYF
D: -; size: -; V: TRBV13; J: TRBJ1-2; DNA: TGTGCCAGCAGCCTAACCGTAGGGGCGCTCGGCTACACCTTC; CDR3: CASSLTVGALGYTF
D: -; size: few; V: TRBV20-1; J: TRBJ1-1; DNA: TGCAGTGCTAGTAGGAATGAAGCTTTCTTT; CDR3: CSASRNEAFF
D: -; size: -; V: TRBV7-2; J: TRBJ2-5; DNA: TGTGCCAGCAGCTTAGTCCTTGACTCAATTCAAGAGACCCAGTACTTC; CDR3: CASSLVLDSIQETQYF
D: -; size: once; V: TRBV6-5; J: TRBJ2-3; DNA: TGTGCCAGCAACCTCCTCGTAACCCCCGCAGATACGCAGTATTTT; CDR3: CASNLLVTPADTQYF
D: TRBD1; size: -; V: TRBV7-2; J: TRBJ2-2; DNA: TGTGCCAGCAGCCGGGACAGGGAGGTCGGGGAGCTGTTTTTT; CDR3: CASSRDREVGELFF
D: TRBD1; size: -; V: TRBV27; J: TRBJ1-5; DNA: TGTGCCAGCAGCCGGGACAGGGTGGCGGGTATGGGCAATCAGCCCCAGCATTTT; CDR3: CASSRDRVAGMGNQPQHF
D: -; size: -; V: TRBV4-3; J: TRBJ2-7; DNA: TGCGCCAGCAGCCCCGGGGAAAACGAGGGAAGTTTCTACGAGCAGTACTTC; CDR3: CASSPGENEGSFYEQYF
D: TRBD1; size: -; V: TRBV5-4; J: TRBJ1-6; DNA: TGTGCCAGCAGGGGACAGGATAATTCACCCCTCCACTTT; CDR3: CASRGQDNSPLHF
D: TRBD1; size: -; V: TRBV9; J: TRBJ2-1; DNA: TGTGCCAGCAGCTCGACAGGGGCTAGGAATGAGCAGTTCTTC; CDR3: CASSSTGARNEQFF
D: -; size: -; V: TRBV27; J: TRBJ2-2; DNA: TGTGCCAGCAGCCGAGGTGGGGGTATCACCGGGGAGCTGTTTTTT; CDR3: CASSRGGGITGELFF
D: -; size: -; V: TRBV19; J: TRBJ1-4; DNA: TGTGCCAGTAGTTACTACCCAGATCCCGGTGAAAAACTGTTTTTT; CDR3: CASSYYPDPGEKLFF
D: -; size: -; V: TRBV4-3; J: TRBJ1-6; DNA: TGCGCCAGCAGCCAAGATAGGAGGAATTCACCCCTCCACTTT; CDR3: CASSQDRRNSPLHF
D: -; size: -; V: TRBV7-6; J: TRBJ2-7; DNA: TGTGCCAGCAGCCCTGCGCAGTTGGCCTACGAGCAGTACTTC; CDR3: CASSPAQLAYEQYF
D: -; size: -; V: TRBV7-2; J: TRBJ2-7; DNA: TGTGCCAGCAGCTTACAAGCCCGGCAGCAGTACTTC; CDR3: CASSLQARQQYF
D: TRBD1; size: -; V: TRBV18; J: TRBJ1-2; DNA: TGTGCCAGCTCACCACCGCAGGGGGGTGGCTACACCTTC; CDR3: CASSPPQGGGYTF
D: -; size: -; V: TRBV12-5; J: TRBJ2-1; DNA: TGTGCTAGTGGTTTGGTACAGGGGGGGCGGCAGTTCTTC; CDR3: CASGLVQGGRQFF
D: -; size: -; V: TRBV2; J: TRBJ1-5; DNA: TGTGCCAGCAGTGAACGGGGGAGGGTCAATCAGCCCCAGCATTTT; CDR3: CASSERGRVNQPQHF
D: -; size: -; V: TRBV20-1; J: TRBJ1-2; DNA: TGCAGTGCTGACCGGGGGGATGGCTACACCTTC; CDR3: CSADRGDGYTF
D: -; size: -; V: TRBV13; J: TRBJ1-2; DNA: TGTGCCAGCAGCACCCAACAGAGCTATGGCTACACCTTC; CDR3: CASSTQQSYGYTF
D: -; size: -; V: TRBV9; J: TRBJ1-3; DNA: TGTGCCAGCAGCGCCGAGGGGCCTGCGTACTCTGGAAACACCATATATTTT; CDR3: CASSAEGPAYSGNTIYF
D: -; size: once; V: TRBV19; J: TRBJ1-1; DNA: TGTGCCAGTACGCCGCAGGGGTGGGTGAACACTGAAGCTTTCTTT; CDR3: CASTPQGWVNTEAFF
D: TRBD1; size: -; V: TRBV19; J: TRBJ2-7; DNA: TGTGCCAGCGGGACAGGGGGCTCCTACGAGCAGTACTTC; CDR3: CASGTGGSYEQYF
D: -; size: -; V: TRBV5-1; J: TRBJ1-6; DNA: TGCGCCAGCAGCCGATTCGGAGGTAATGGGTATCCTAGCTCCTATAATTCACCCCTCCACTTT; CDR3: CASSRFGGNGYPSSYNSPLHF
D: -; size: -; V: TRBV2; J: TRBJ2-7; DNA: TGTGCCAGCGTGGCACAAAACTACGAGCAGTACTTC; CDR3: CASVAQNYEQYF
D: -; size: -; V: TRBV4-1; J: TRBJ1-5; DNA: TGCGCCAGCAGCCAAGACAGGAATGGGTTGGGCAATCAGCCCCAGCATTTT; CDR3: CASSQDRNGLGNQPQHF
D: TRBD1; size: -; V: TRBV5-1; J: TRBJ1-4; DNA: TGCGCCAGCAGAGGGACAGACGAAAAACTGTTTTTT; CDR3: CASRGTDEKLFF
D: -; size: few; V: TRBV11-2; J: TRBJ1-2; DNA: TGTGCCAGCAGCCTTGAGGGTGGTGGCTACACCTTC; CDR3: CASSLEGGGYTF
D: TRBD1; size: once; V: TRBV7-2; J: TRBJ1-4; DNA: TGTGCCAGCAGCTACGCTTACGGGGGCAGGGGGCGAAATGAAAAACTGTTTTTT; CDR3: CASSYAYGGRGRNEKLFF
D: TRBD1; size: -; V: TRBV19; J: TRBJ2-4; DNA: TGTGCCAGTATGTTAGGGGGCTCAGCCAAAAACATTCAGTACTTC; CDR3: CASMLGGSAKNIQYF
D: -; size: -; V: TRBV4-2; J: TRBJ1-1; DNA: TGTGCCAGCAGCCAAGATTCCCTTACTCAAGCTTTCTTT; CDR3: CASSQDSLTQAFF
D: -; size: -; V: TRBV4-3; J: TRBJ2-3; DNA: TGCGCCAGCAGCCCCAGACAGGCAGATACGCAGTATTTT; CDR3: CASSPRQADTQYF
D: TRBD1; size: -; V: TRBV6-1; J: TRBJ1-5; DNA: TGTGCCAGCATAAAACAGGGGAATCAGCCCCAGCATTTT; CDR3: CASIKQGNQPQHF
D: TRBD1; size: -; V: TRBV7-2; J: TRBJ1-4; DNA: TGTGCCAGCAGCTTAGGGCCAGGGGGCTATGAAAAACTGTTTTTT; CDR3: CASSLGPGGYEKLFF
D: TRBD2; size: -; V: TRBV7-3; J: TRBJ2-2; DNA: TGTGCCAGCAGCCGGACTAGCGGGAGGGCTGGCACCGGGGAGCTGTTTTTT; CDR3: CASSRTSGRAGTGELFF
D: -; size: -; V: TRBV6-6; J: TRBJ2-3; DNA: TGTGCCAGCAGTCAAGCCGATACGCAGTATTTT; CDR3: CASSQADTQYF